This T cell receptor (beta chain) was identified in a study of blood T cell repertoires in COVID-19. Study details: Samples of COVID-19 (acute and convalescent) were obtained from the United States, Italy and Spain. PBMCs, B-cell-depleted T cells, or T cells were the source of the cDNA or gDNA that made up the material.

As originally analysed: Reference gene primer amplification gave nucleated cell count estimates. Repertoires were generated with immunoSEQ multiplex PCR, while TCRdb's copy carries only in-frame clones and drops some. V and J calls and clone size are copied from that table; D and trimming were computed from the DNA. This table holds more than 200,000 clones, 80% to 85% found once. Germline V gives CDR1 SEHNR, CDR2 FQNEAQ (reference sequence). With 6 bases removed from V and 8 bases from J, the gap between germline ends came to 13 bases. The CDR3 contains 13 residues. The chain recombines TRBV7-9 with TRBJ1-4, with D perhaps TRBD1 (6 bases). The receptor was isolated from a man aged 45-60 years with active or convalescent COVID-19. Sequencing was carried out using peripheral blood. The CDR3 coding sequence is TGTGCCAGCAGAAAACAGGGTGTCGAAAAACTGTTTTTT. Its translation: CASRKQGVEKLFF. Looking up the rest from reference TRBV7-9 and TRBJ1-4 gives the full variable domain: DTGVSQNPRHKITKRGQNVTFRCDPISEHNRLYWYRQTLGQGPEFLTYFQNEAQLEKSRLLSDRFSAERPKGSFSTLEIQRTEQGDSAMYLCASRKQGVEKLFFGSGTQLSVL.